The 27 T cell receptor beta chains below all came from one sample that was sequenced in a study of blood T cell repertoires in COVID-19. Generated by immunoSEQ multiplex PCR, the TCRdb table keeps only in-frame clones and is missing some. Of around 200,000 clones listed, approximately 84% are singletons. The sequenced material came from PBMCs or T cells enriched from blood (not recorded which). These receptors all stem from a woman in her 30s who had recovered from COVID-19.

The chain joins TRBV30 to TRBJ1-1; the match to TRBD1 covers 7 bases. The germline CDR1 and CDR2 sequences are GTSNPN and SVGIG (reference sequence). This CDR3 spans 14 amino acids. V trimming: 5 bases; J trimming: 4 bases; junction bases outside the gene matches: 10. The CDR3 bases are TGTGCCTGGGCCCCCAGGGGGTGGATCACTGAAGCTTTCTTT. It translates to CAWAPRGWITEAFF.

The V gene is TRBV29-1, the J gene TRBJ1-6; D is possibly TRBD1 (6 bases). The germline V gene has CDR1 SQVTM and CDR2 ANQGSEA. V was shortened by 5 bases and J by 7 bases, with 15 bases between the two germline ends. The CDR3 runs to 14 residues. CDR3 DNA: TGCAGCGTTTCGTCCGGGACATGGAATTCACCCCTCCACTTT. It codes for CSVSSGTWNSPLHF. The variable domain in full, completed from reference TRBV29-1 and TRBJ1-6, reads SAVISQKPSRDICQRGTSLTIQCQVDSQVTMMFWYRQQPGQSLTLIATANQGSEATYESGFVIDKFPISRPNLTFSTLTVSNMSPEDSSIYLCSVSSGTWNSPLHFGNGTRLTVT.

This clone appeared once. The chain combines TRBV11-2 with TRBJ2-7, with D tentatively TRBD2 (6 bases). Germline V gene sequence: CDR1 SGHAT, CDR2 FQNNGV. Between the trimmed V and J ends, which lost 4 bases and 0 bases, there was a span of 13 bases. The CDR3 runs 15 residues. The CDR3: CASSSLAGSSYEQYV. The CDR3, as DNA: TGTGCCAGCAGCTCTCTCGCGGGGAGCTCCTACGAGCAGTACGTC.

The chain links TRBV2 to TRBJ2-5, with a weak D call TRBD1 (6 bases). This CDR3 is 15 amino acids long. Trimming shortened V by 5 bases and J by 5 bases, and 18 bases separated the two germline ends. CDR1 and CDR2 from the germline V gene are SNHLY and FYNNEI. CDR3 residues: CASSFGGPRGETQYF. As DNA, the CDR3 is TGTGCCAGCAGTTTTGGGGGCCCTCGTGGGGAGACCCAGTACTTC.

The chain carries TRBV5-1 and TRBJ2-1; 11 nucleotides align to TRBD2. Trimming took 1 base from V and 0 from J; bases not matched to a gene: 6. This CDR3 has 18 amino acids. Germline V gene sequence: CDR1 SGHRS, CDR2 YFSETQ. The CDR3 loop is CASSLPTGLADSYNEQFF. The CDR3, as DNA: TGCGCCAGCAGCTTGCCTACGGGACTAGCGGACTCCTACAATGAGCAGTTCTTC.

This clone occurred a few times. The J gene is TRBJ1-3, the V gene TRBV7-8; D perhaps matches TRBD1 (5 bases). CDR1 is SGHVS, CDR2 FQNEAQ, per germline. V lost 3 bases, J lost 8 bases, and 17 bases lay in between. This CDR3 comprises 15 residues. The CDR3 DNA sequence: TGTGCCAGCAGCTTGGGGGGGTCCTTCGGGGACACCATATATTTT. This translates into CASSLGGSFGDTIYF. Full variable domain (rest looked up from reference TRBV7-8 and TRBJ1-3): GAGVSQSPRYKVAKRGQDVALRCDPISGHVSLFWYQQALGQGPEFLTYFQNEAQLDKSGLPSDRFFAERPEGSVSTLKIQRTQQEDSAVYLCASSLGGSFGDTIYFGEGSWLTVV.

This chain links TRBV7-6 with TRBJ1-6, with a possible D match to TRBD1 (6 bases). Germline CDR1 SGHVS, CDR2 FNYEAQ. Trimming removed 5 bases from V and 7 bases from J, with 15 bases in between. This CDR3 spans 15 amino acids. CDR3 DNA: TGTGCCAGCAGCCTAGGACAGTCGCTCAATTCACCCCTCCACTTT. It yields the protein CASSLGQSLNSPLHF.

The CDR3: CASRAGTGGGNEQFF. The CDR3 DNA follows: TGTGCCAGCAGAGCCGGGACAGGGGGGGGCAATGAGCAGTTCTTC. V and J are TRBV6-4 and TRBJ2-1; 11 positions match TRBD1. Looked up from germline, CDR1 is MRHNA and CDR2 is SNTAGT. This CDR3 comprises 15 residues. V dropped 6 bases and J dropped 6; count of bases not matched to a gene: 7.

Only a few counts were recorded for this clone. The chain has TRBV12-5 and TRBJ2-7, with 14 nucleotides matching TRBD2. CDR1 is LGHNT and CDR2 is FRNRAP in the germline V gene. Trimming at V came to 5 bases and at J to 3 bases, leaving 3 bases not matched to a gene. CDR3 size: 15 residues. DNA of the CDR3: TGTGCTAGTGGTAAGGGACTAGCGGGAGTCTACGAGCAGTACTTC. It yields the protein CASGKGLAGVYEQYF.

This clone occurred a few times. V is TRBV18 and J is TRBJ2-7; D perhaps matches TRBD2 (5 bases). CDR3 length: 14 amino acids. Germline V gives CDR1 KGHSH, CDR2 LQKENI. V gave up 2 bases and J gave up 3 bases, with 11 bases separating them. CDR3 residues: CASSPAGVVYEQYF. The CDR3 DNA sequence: TGTGCCAGCTCACCAGCCGGGGTGGTCTACGAGCAGTACTTC.

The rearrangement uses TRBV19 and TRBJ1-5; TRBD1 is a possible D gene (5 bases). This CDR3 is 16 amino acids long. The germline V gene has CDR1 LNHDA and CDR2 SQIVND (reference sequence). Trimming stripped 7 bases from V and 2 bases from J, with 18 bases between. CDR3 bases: TGTGCCAGTATGCGACCCCAGGGCCAGGGCAATCAGCCCCAGCATTTT. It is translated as CASMRPQGQGNQPQHF.

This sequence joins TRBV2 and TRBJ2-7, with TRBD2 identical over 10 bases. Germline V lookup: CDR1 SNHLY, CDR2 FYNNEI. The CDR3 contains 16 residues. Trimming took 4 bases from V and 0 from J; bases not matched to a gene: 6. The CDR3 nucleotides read TGTGCCAGCAGTGGCGTGGGGACTAGCGTCTCCTACGAGCAGTACTTC. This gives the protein CASSGVGTSVSYEQYF.

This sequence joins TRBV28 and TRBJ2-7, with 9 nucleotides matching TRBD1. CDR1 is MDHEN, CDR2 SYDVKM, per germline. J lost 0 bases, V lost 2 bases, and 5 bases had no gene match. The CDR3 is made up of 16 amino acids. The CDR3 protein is CASSLTGTGTSYEQYF. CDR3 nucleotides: TGTGCCAGCAGTTTAACCGGGACAGGGACCTCCTACGAGCAGTACTTC.

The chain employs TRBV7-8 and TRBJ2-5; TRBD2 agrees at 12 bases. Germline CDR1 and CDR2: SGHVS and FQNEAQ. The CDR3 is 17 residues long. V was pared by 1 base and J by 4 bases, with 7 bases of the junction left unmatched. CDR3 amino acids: CASSLGLTSGGLETQYF. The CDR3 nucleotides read TGTGCCAGCAGCTTAGGGTTGACTAGCGGGGGACTAGAGACCCAGTACTTC. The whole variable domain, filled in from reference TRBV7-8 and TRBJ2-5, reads GAGVSQSPRYKVAKRGQDVALRCDPISGHVSLFWYQQALGQGPEFLTYFQNEAQLDKSGLPSDRFFAERPEGSVSTLKIQRTQQEDSAVYLCASSLGLTSGGLETQYFGPGTRLLVL.

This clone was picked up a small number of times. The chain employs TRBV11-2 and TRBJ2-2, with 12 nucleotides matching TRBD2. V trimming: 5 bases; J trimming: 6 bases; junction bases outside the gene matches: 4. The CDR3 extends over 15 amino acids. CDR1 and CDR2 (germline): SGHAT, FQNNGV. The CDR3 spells CASSPGLAGPGELFF. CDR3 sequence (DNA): TGTGCCAGCAGCCCAGGACTAGCGGGGCCCGGGGAGCTGTTTTTT.

CDR3 DNA sequence: TGTGCCACCAGCACAGGGGGCCCAATCGAGCAGTACTTC. It translates to CATSTGGPIEQYF. The chain recombines TRBV24-1 with TRBJ2-7; 9 bases align to TRBD1. V lost 7 bases and J lost 6; bases outside the gene matches: 6. This CDR3 region has 13 residues. Germline loops: CDR1 KGHDR, CDR2 SFDVKD.

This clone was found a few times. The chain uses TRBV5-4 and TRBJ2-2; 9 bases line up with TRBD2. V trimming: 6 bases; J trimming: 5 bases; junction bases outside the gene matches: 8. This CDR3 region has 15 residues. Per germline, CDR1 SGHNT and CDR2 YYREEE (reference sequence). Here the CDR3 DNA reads TGTGCCAGCACAAAGCGGGGGGCCCTGACCGGGGAGCTGTTTTTT. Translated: CASTKRGALTGELFF.

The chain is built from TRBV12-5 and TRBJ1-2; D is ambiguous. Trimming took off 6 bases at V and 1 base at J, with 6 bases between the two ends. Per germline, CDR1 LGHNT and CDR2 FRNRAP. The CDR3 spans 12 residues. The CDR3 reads CASGDNNYGYTF. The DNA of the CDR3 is TGTGCTAGTGGAGACAATAACTATGGCTACACCTTC. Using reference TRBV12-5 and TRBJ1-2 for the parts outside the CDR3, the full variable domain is DARVTQTPRHKVTEMGQEVTMRCQPILGHNTVFWYRQTMMQGLELLAYFRNRAPLDDSGMPKDRFSAEMPDATLATLKIQPSEPRDSAVYFCASGDNNYGYTFGSGTRLTVV.

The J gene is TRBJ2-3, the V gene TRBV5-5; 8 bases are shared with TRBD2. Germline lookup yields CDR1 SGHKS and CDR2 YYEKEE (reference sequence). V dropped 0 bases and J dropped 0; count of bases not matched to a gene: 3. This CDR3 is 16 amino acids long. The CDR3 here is CASSLVAGTSTDTQYF. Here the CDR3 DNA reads TGTGCCAGCAGCTTGGTAGCGGGGACTAGCACAGATACGCAGTATTTT.

The CDR3 is CSVQGMAVEAFF. The CDR3 region has the DNA TGCAGCGTCCAGGGGATGGCCGTTGAAGCTTTCTTT. The chain couples TRBV29-1 to TRBJ1-1, with D possibly being TRBD1 (6 bases). The V gene's germline CDR1 is SQVTM and CDR2 ANQGSEA. CDR3 size: 12 residues. The germline V and J ends were trimmed by 6 bases and 7 bases, with 15 bases remaining between them.

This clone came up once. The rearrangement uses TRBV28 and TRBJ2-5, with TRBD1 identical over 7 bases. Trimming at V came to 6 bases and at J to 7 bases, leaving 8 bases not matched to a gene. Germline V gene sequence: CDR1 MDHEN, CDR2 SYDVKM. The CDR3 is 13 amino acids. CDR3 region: CASRMTGSRTQYF. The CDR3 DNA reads TGTGCCAGCAGGATGACAGGGTCCCGGACCCAGTACTTC.

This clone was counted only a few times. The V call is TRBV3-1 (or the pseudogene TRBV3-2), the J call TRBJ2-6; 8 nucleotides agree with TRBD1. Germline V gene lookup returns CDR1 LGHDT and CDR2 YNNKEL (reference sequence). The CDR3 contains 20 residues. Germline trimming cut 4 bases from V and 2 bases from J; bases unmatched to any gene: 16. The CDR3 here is CASSRLLGQAGATGANVLTF. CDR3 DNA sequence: TGTGCCAGCAGCCGGCTCTTGGGACAGGCGGGCGCCACTGGGGCCAACGTCCTGACTTTC.

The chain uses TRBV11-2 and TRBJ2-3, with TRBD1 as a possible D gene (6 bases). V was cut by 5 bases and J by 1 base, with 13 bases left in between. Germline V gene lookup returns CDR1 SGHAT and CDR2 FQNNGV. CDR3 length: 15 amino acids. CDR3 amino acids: CASSVTGWGTDTQYF. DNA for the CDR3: TGTGCCAGCAGCGTTACAGGGTGGGGCACAGATACGCAGTATTTT.

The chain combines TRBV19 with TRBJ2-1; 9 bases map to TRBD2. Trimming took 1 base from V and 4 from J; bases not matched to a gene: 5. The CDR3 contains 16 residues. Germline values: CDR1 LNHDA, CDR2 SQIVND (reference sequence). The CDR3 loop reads CASSIGSSGKYNEQFF. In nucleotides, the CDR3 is TGTGCCAGTAGTATAGGCTCTAGCGGGAAATACAATGAGCAGTTCTTC.

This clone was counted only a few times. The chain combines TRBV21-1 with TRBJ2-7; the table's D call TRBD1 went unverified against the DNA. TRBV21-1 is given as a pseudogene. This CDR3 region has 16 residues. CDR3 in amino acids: CASSKYIGQALYEQYF. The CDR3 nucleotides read TGTGCCAGCAGCAAATACATCGGACAGGCGCTCTACGAGCAGTACTTC.

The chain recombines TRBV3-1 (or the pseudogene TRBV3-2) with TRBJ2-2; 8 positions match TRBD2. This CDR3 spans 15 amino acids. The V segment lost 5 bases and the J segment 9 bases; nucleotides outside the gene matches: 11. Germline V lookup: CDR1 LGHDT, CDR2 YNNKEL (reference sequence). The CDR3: CASSALAGAGRELFF. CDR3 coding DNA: TGTGCCAGCAGCGCCCTAGCGGGCGCTGGCCGGGAGCTGTTTTTT.

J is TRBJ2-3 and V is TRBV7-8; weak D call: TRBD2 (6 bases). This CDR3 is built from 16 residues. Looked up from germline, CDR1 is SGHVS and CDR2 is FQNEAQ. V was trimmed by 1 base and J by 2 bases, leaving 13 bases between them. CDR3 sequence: CASSLGSGGHTDTQYF. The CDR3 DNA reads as TGTGCCAGCAGCTTAGGCTCAGGAGGGCACACAGATACGCAGTATTTT.